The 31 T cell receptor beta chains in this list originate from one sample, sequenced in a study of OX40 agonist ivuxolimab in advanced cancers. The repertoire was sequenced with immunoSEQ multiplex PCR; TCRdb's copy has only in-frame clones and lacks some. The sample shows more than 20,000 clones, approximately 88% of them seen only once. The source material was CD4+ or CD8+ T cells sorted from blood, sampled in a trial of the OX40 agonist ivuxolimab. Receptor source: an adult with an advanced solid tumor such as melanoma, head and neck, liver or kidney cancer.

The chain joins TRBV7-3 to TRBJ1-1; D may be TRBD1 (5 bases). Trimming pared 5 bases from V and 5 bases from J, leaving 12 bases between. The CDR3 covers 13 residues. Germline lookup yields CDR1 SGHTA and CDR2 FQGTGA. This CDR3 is CASSPSWGTEAFF. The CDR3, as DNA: TGTGCCAGCAGCCCATCTTGGGGGACTGAAGCTTTCTTT.

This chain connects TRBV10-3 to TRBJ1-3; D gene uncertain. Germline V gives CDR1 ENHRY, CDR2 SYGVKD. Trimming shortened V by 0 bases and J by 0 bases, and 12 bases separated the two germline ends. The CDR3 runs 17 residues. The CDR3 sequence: CAISESLVDFSGNTIYF. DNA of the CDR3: TGTGCCATCAGTGAGTCTCTGGTCGATTTCTCTGGAAACACCATATATTTT.

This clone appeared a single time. The CDR3 DNA reads TGTGCCAGCAGCTTAGGGGGACTAGCGGGAGGGCCGGGGCAAGAGACCCAGTACTTC. It encodes CASSLGGLAGGPGQETQYF. The J gene is TRBJ2-5, the V gene TRBV11-2; the match to TRBD2 covers 16 bases. The CDR3 runs 19 residues. From germline, CDR1 is SGHAT and CDR2 FQNNGV. Germline trimming cut 1 base from V and 2 bases from J; bases unmatched to any gene: 7.

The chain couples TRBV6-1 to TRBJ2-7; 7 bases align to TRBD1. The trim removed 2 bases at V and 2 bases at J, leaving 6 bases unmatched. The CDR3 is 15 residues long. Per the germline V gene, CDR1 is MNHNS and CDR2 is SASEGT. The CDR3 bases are TGTGCCAGCAGTGAACTCCTAGGGGGCACCTACGAGCAGTACTTC. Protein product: CASSELLGGTYEQYF.

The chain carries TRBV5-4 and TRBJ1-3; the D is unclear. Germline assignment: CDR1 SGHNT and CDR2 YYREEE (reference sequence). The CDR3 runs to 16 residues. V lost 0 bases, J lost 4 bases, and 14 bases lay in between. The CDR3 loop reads CASSLEGFSGGNTIYF. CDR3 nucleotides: TGTGCCAGCAGCTTGGAAGGGTTCAGTGGGGGAAACACCATATATTTT.

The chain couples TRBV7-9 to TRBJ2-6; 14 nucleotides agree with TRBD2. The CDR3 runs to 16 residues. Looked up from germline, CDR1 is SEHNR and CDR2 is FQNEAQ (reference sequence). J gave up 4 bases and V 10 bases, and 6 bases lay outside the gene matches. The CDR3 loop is CANEGLAGAGANVLTF. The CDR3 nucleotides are TGTGCCAACGAGGGACTAGCGGGAGCCGGGGCCAACGTCCTGACTTTC.

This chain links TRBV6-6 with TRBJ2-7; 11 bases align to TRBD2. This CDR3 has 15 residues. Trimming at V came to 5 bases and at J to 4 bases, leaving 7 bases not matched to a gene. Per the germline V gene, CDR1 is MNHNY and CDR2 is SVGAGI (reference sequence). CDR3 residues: CASSPVAGGPYEQYF. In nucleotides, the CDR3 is TGTGCCAGCAGTCCGGTAGCGGGAGGGCCGTACGAGCAGTACTTC.

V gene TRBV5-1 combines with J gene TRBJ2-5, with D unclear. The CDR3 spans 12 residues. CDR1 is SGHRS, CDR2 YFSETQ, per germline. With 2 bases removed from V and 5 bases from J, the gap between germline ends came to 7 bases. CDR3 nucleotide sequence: TGCGCCAGCAGCTTTTTCCTGGAGACCCAGTACTTC. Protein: CASSFFLETQYF. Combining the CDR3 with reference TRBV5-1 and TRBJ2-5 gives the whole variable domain KAGVTQTPRYLIKTRGQQVTLSCSPISGHRSVSWYQQTPGQGLQFLFEYFSETQRNKGNFPGRFSGRQFSNSRSEMNVSTLELGDSALYLCASSFFLETQYFGPGTRLLVL.

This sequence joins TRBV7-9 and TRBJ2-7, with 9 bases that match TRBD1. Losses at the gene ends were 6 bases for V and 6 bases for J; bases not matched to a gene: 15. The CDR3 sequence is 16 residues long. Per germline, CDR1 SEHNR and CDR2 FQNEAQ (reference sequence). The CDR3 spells CASSPPRGQGQVEQYF. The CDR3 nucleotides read TGTGCCAGCAGTCCCCCTAGAGGACAGGGGCAGGTCGAGCAGTACTTC.

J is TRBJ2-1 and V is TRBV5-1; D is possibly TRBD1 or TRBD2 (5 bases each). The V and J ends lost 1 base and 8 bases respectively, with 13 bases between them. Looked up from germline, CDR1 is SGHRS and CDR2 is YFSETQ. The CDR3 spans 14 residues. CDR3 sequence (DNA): TGCGCCAGCAGCTTGCCTAACCTGGGGGATGAGCAGTTCTTC. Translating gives CASSLPNLGDEQFF.

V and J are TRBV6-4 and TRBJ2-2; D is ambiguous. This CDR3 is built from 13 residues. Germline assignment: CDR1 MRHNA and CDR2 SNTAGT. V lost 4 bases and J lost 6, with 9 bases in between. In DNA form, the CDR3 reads TGTGCCAGCAGTGTTGGAGACGCCGGGGAGCTGTTTTTT. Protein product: CASSVGDAGELFF.

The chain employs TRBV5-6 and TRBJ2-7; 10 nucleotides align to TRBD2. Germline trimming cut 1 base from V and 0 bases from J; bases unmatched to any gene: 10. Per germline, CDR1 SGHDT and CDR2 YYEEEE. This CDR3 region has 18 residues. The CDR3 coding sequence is TGTGCCAGCAGCTTGTCCCGGGGGCTAGCGGGAGACTCCTACGAGCAGTACTTC. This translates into CASSLSRGLAGDSYEQYF.

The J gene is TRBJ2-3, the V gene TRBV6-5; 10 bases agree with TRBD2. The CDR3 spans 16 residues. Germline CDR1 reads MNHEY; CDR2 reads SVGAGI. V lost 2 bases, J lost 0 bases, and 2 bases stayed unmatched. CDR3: CASSYGTSVSTDTQYF. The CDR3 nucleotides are TGTGCCAGCAGTTACGGGACTAGCGTTAGCACAGATACGCAGTATTTT.

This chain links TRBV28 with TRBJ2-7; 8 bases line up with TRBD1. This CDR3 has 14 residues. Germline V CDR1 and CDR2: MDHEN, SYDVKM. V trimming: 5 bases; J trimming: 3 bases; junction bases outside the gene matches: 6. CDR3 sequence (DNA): TGTGCCAGCAGTAACACCGGGACAGGCTACGAGCAGTACTTC. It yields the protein CASSNTGTGYEQYF.

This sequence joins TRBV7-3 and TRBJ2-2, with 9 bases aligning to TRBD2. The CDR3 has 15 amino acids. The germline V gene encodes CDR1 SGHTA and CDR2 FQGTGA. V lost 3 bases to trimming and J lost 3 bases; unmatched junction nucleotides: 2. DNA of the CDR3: TGTGCCAGCAGCTTCACTAGCGGGTACACCGGGGAGCTGTTTTTT. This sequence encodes CASSFTSGYTGELFF.

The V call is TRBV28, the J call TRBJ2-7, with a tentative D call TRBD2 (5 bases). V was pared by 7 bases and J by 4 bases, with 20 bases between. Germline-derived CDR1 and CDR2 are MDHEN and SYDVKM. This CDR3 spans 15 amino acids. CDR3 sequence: CASMIGAALSYEQYF. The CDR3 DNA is TGTGCCAGCATGATCGGAGCGGCCCTGTCGTACGAGCAGTACTTC.

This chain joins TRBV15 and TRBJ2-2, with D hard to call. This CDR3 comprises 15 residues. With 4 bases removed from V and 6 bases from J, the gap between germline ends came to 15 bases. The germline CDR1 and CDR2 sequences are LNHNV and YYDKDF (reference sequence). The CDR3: CATSTWIDIAGELFF. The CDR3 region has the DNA TGTGCCACCAGCACCTGGATAGATATAGCCGGGGAGCTGTTTTTT.

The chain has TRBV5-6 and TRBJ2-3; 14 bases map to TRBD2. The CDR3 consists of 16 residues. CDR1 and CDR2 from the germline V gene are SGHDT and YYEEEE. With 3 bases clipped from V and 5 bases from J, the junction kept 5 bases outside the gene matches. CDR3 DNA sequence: TGTGCCAGCAGCTCGACTAGCGGGAGGGTTAGAGATACGCAGTATTTT. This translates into CASSSTSGRVRDTQYF.

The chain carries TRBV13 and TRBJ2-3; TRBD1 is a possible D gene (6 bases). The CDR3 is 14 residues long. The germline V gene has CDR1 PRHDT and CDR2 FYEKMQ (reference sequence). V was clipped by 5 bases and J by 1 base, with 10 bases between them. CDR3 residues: CASSTRQGTDTQYF. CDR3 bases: TGTGCCAGCAGCACCCGACAGGGCACAGATACGCAGTATTTT.

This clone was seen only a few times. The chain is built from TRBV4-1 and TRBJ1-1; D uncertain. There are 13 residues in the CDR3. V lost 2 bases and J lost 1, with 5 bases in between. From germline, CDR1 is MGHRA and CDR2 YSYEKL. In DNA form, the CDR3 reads TGCGCCAGCAGCCAATACTCGAACACTGAAGCTTTCTTT. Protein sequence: CASSQYSNTEAFF.

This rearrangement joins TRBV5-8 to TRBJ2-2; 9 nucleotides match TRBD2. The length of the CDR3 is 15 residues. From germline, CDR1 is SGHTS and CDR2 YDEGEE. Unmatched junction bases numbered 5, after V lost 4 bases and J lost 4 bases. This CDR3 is CASSRTSEITGELFF. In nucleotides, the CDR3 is TGTGCCAGCAGCAGGACTAGCGAGATCACCGGGGAGCTGTTTTTT.

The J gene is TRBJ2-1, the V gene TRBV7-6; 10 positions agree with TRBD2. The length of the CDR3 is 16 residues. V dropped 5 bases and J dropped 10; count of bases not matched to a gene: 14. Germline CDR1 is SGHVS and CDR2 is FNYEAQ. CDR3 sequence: CASSPGTSGAPGEQFF. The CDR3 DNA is TGTGCCAGCAGCCCTGGCACTAGCGGGGCTCCGGGGGAGCAGTTCTTC.

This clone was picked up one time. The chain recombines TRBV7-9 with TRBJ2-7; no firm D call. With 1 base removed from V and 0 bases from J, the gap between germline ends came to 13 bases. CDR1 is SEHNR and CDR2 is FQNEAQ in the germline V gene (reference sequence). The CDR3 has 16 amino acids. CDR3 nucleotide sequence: TGTGCCAGCAGCTTAGTGGTAACCGAAAGCTCCTACGAGCAGTACTTC. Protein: CASSLVVTESSYEQYF.

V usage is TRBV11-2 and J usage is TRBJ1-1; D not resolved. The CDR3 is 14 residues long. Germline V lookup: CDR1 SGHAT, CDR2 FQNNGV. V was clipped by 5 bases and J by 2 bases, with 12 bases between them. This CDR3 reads CASSHPGSNTEAFF. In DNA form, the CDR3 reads TGTGCCAGCAGCCATCCCGGGAGTAACACTGAAGCTTTCTTT.

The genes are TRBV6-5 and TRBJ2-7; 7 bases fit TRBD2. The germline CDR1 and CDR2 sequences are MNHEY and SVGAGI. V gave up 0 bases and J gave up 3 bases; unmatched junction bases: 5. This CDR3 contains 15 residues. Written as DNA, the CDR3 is TGTGCCAGCAGTTACTCGTGGGAGGGGAGCTACGAGCAGTACTTC. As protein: CASSYSWEGSYEQYF.

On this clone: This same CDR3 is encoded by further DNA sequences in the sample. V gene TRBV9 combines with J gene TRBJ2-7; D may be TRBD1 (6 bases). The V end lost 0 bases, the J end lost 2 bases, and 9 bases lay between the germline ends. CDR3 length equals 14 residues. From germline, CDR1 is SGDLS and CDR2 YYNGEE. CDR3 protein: CASSVATGPYEQYF. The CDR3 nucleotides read TGTGCCAGCAGCGTAGCTACAGGGCCCTACGAGCAGTACTTC.

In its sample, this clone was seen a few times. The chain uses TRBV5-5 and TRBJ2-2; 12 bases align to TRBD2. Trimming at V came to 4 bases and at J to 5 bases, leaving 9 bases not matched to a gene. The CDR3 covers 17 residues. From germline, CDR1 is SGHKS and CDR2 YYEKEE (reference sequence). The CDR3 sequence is CASSPPTSGSGTGELFF. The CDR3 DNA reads TGTGCCAGCAGCCCTCCGACTAGCGGGAGTGGTACCGGGGAGCTGTTTTTT.

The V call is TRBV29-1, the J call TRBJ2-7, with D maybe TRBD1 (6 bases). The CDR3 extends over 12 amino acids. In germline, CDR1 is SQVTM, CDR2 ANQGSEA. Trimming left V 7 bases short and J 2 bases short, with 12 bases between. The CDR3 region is CSATGQTYEQYF. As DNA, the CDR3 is TGCAGCGCCACCGGACAGACCTACGAGCAGTACTTC.

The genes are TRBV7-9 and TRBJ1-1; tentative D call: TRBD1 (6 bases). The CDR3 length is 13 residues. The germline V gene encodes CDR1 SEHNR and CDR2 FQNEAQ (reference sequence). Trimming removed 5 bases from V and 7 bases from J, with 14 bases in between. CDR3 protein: CASSGTGSLEAFF. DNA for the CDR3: TGTGCCAGCAGCGGTACAGGGTCTCTTGAAGCTTTCTTT.

This CDR3 reads CASSRSGGPDNEQFF. The CDR3 bases are TGTGCCAGCAGTCGGTCTGGCGGGCCTGACAATGAGCAGTTCTTC. J is TRBJ2-1 and V is TRBV28; D is possibly TRBD2 (5 bases). This CDR3 has 15 residues. The V gene lost 5 bases and the J gene lost 5 bases, with 16 bases spanning the gap. Germline values: CDR1 MDHEN, CDR2 SYDVKM.

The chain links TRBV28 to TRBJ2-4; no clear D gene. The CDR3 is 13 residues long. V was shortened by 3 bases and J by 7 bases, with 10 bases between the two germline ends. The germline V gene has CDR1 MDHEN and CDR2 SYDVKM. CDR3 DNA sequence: TGTGCCAGCAGTTTGCCCGGTCTCAACATTCAGTACTTC. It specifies CASSLPGLNIQYF.